This T cell receptor beta chain emerged from a study of T cells in Graves' hyperthyroidism and ophthalmopathy. Study outcomes and limitations: Among thyroid clonotypes expanded above 0.001, most also appeared in blood. With a median lead of approximately 6 months before onset, the model predicted ophthalmopathy.

Turning to this clonotype: Its antigen is unknown.

The germline V gene has CDR1 SGDLS and CDR2 YYNGEE. CDR3 size: 18 residues. V dropped 0 bases and J dropped 4 bases, with 22 bases sitting between them. The CDR3 regions of TCR beta were amplified from RNA transcripts. The HTBI set primed first-round TCR CDR3 RT-PCR. TCRdb redid the calling of the multiplex PCR reads with MiXCR, one entry per CDR3 protein. The sample lists approximately 710,000 distinct CDR3 sequences, 17% occurring once. Diagnostic assessment was based on clinical symptoms, serum thyroxine and TRAb, thyroid ultrasound and orbital computed tomography. The chain uses TRBV9 and TRBJ1-2; perhaps TRBD1 as D (6 bases). The sequencing sample was made of blood. The receptor was derived from a man aged 45-65 years with Graves' hyperthyroidism. For the CDR3, the DNA is TGTGCCAGCAGCGTAGCACCCTCCCCCCTAACAGGGACCTATGGCTACACCTTC. Translating it yields CASSVAPSPLTGTYGYTF.